Listed here is a single T cell receptor beta chain. Its antigen is unidentified. Clones were read by immunoSEQ multiplex PCR, and TCRdb kept only the in-frame ones, dropping some. The sample comprises fewer than 5,500 clones, approximately 82% of which are singletons, and approximately 3.6% rests with the top ten. This entry is derived from a study of immune evolution from preneoplasia to lung adenocarcinoma. General observations from the study: Top clone frequencies peaked in normal lung, apparently declining through invasive adenocarcinoma.

After pathologic assessment, macro-dissection selected premalignant or tumor cells for extraction. The CDR3 has 14 amino acids. The V gene's germline CDR1 is ENHRY and CDR2 SYGVKD. V gave up 3 bases and J gave up 6 bases, with 12 bases separating them. Sequenced material: FFPE minimally invasive lung adenocarcinoma tissue. This TCR was sampled from a person aged 55-80 years with lung adenocarcinoma. The J gene is TRBJ1-3, the V gene TRBV10-3, with TRBD1 as a possible D gene (6 bases). CDR3 nucleotide sequence: TGTGCCATCAGTGAAGGCCAGGGGCTAAACACCATATATTTT. This translates into CAISEGQGLNTIYF.